This record covers a single T cell receptor beta chain. Its antigen is unidentified. The assay was immunoSEQ multiplex PCR, and TCRdb's table has in-frame clones only and misses some. Of about 87,000 clones listed, around 82% are singletons. These data are taken from a study of Ad26.COV2.S vaccination and SARS-CoV-2 variants. Broader study findings: The authors reported substantial breadth in spike-specific CD8+ and CD4+ T cell responses after vaccination. Total responses of T cells may have been underestimated by the analyses of TCR breadth and depth. Similar non-spike TCR breadth was seen in vaccine and placebo recipients. Vaccinees showed greater spike-specific TCR breadth than placebo recipients.

The CDR3 extends over 14 amino acids. Germline lookup yields CDR1 MGHRA and CDR2 YSYEKL. The V end lost 1 base, the J end lost 7 bases, and 14 bases lay between the germline ends. The rearrangement joins TRBV4-1 to TRBJ2-7; the D gene could be TRBD1 or TRBD2 (6 bases each). This sequence originates from a human donor who had recovered from COVID-19. Sequencing used peripheral blood, obtained after recovery from COVID-19. CDR3 DNA sequence: TGCGCCAGCAGCCAAGTGGGGGTAGGGGGGGAGCAGTACTTC. Residues: CASSQVGVGGEQYF.